The sequence of this T cell receptor beta chain was determined in a study of blood T cell repertoires in COVID-19. As for the study in general: Sites across the United States, Italy and Spain contributed samples from acute and convalescent COVID-19. T cells, B-cell-depleted T cells, or PBMCs supplied cDNA or gDNA.

The CDR3 has 16 amino acids. V was shortened by 0 bases and J by 2 bases, with 13 bases between the two germline ends. Per the germline V gene, CDR1 is SGHNT and CDR2 is YYREEE (reference sequence). Remarks on this clone: Other DNA sequences in this specimen translate into the identical CDR3.

Cohort 3 donors counted as recovered after two negative PCRs, clearance, or resolved symptoms. Authors' methods: Amplification of reference gene primers provided the estimated nucleated cell counts. Some clones are missing from TCRdb's copy, which holds only in-frame ones; the method was immunoSEQ multiplex PCR. V, J and clone size derive from that table, while D and trimming were established from the DNA sequence. The data contain approximately 300,000 clones, under 90% of them singletons. This receptor was obtained from a woman aged 25 to 39 who had recovered from COVID-19. The rearrangement links TRBV5-4 to TRBJ2-3; D may be TRBD2 (6 bases). Material for sequencing was PBMCs or T cells enriched from blood (not recorded which). The CDR3 reads CASSLGGLGYTDTQYF. The CDR3 bases are TGTGCCAGCAGCTTGGGGGGACTGGGTTACACAGATACGCAGTATTTT.